The 29 T cell receptor beta chains below all came from one sample that was sequenced in a study of blood T cell repertoires in COVID-19. Here immunoSEQ multiplex PCR was the method, and the copy in TCRdb shows in-frame clones only, minus some. Of roughly 250,000 clones listed, 84% are singletons. Sequencing was performed on peripheral blood. These TCRs come from a human donor in a cohort sampled during active COVID-19.

The chain employs TRBV5-1 and TRBJ1-2; 9 bases are shared with TRBD1. Germline V gene lookup returns CDR1 SGHRS and CDR2 YFSETQ. This CDR3 is 12 amino acids long. J was trimmed by 8 bases and V by 9 bases; bases with no gene match: 8. CDR3 loop: CATSGQGGGYTF. CDR3 nucleotide sequence: TGCGCCACTTCGGGACAGGGCGGCGGCTACACCTTC. Full variable domain (rest looked up from reference TRBV5-1 and TRBJ1-2): KAGVTQTPRYLIKTRGQQVTLSCSPISGHRSVSWYQQTPGQGLQFLFEYFSETQRNKGNFPGRFSGRQFSNSRSEMNVSTLELGDSALYLCATSGQGGGYTFGSGTRLTVV.

V gene TRBV27 combines with J gene TRBJ1-2; 7 bases match TRBD1. Losses at the gene ends were 7 bases for V and 5 bases for J; bases not matched to a gene: 7. The germline gives CDR1 MNHEY, CDR2 SMNVEV (reference sequence). This CDR3 comprises 13 residues. CDR3 bases: TGTGCCAGCACTTACAGGGGTGGTTATGGCTACACCTTC. This codes for CASTYRGGYGYTF.

As for this clone: The sample holds other DNA sequences that translate to the same CDR3. The rearrangement joins TRBV29-1 to TRBJ1-2; 11 nucleotides agree with TRBD1. The germline gives CDR1 SQVTM, CDR2 ANQGSEA. Trimming took 6 bases from V and 8 from J; bases not matched to a gene: 5. This CDR3 spans 12 amino acids. The CDR3 coding sequence is TGCAGCGTCGAGGGACAGGGGGGAGGCTACACCTTC. Residues: CSVEGQGGGYTF.

The chain recombines TRBV18 with TRBJ2-7, with a possible D match to TRBD1 (5 bases). V lost 6 bases and J lost 5, with 14 bases in between. The CDR3 sequence is 13 residues long. Germline CDR1 reads KGHSH; CDR2 reads LQKENI. The CDR3 region is CASSEKGNNEQYF. The CDR3 DNA follows: TGTGCCAGCTCGGAGAAGGGGAACAACGAGCAGTACTTC.

The chain carries TRBV5-1 and TRBJ2-7; TRBD2 matches 8 bases. The CDR3 runs to 17 residues. J gave up 3 bases and V 3 bases, and 14 bases lay outside the gene matches. Germline V gives CDR1 SGHRS, CDR2 YFSETQ. CDR3 bases: TGCGCCAGCAGCTCTCTTCCTGGAAGCGGGAGAGGCTACGAGCAGTACTTC. Residues: CASSSLPGSGRGYEQYF.

This chain uses TRBV10-1 with TRBJ1-5; 8 bases are a match to TRBD1. Germline V gene lookup returns CDR1 WNHNN and CDR2 SYGVQD (reference sequence). Trimming cost V 6 bases and J 7 bases; bases outside gene matches: 14. This CDR3 comprises 16 residues. CDR3 loop: CASSPDRGPMGQPQHF. Here the CDR3 DNA reads TGCGCCAGCAGCCCAGACAGGGGCCCTATGGGGCAGCCCCAGCATTTT.

The CDR3 region is CASRENTKSDSLRDPEAFF. CDR3 DNA: TGTGCCAGCAGGGAAAATACTAAGTCTGACAGCCTTCGCGATCCTGAAGCTTTCTTT. The genes are TRBV21-1 and TRBJ1-1; TRBD1 is the table's D call, not checked against the DNA. TRBV21-1 is tagged as a pseudogene. The CDR3 runs to 19 residues.

This clone came up a few times. The chain is built from TRBV9 and TRBJ1-6; D unresolved. CDR3 length: 13 residues. V shed 9 bases and J shed 6 bases, with 13 bases lying between them. The germline V gene encodes CDR1 SGDLS and CDR2 YYNGEE. The CDR3 region is CATSEGVNSPLHF. The CDR3 bases are TGTGCCACCAGTGAGGGAGTTAATTCACCCCTCCACTTT.

This chain joins TRBV6-4 and TRBJ1-1; TRBD1 matches 7 bases. V shed 6 bases and J 1 base; nucleotides not matched to a gene: 8. The CDR3 contains 15 residues. CDR1 is MRHNA, CDR2 SNTAGT, per germline. As DNA, the CDR3 is TGTGCCAGCAGCGCCACGCCAGGGGGGAACACTGAAGCTTTCTTT. Its protein product is CASSATPGGNTEAFF.

V and J are TRBV5-1 and TRBJ2-3; 11 bases agree with TRBD2. This CDR3 has 18 residues. Looked up from germline, CDR1 is SGHRS and CDR2 is YFSETQ. V lost 0 bases, J lost 1 base, and 7 bases stayed unmatched. CDR3 amino acids: CASSLESSGRPGTDTQYF. CDR3 DNA sequence: TGCGCCAGCAGCTTGGAGTCTAGCGGGAGGCCGGGCACAGATACGCAGTATTTT.

The chain carries TRBV25-1 and TRBJ2-6; D remains unclear. This CDR3 contains 13 residues. Germline V gene lookup returns CDR1 MGHDK and CDR2 SYGVNS. The V and J ends lost 5 bases and 1 base respectively, with 3 bases between them. The CDR3 bases are TGTGCCAGCAGTACATCTGGGGCCAACGTCCTGACTTTC. This sequence encodes CASSTSGANVLTF.

This chain connects TRBV7-2 to TRBJ2-3; D not resolved. The CDR3 is 15 residues long. V was shortened by 5 bases and J by 4 bases, with 16 bases between the two germline ends. Germline V lookup: CDR1 SGHTA, CDR2 FQGNSA. The CDR3 here is CASSGDGSRSDTQYF. The CDR3 nucleotides are TGTGCCAGCAGCGGCGACGGGTCGAGGTCAGATACGCAGTATTTT.

The chain couples TRBV2 to TRBJ2-7; possibly TRBD1 for D (6 bases). The V end was cut by 4 bases, the J end by 4 bases, with 14 bases between. Per germline, CDR1 SNHLY and CDR2 FYNNEI. CDR3 size: 14 residues. This CDR3 reads CASSVGRGLYEQYF. Here the CDR3 DNA reads TGTGCCAGCAGTGTGGGCAGGGGCCTATACGAGCAGTACTTC.

This clone is a singleton in its sample. The genes are TRBV6-6 and TRBJ1-2; a weak D match, TRBD1 (6 bases). Trimming removed 6 bases at V and 4 bases at J, with 15 bases between. Germline V CDR1 and CDR2: MNHNY, SVGAGI (reference sequence). CDR3 length: 14 amino acids. CDR3 sequence (DNA): TGTGCCAGCAGAACCGGGACAAATTTCTATGGCTACACCTTC. Residues: CASRTGTNFYGYTF.

This chain connects TRBV28 to TRBJ2-1; 11 bases line up with TRBD2. This CDR3 spans 15 amino acids. The V gene end was trimmed by 4 bases and the J gene end by 10 bases; junction bases not matched to a gene: 9. Germline lookup yields CDR1 MDHEN and CDR2 SYDVKM. The CDR3, as DNA: TGTGCCAGCAGTTCATTAGCGGGAGGGTCGGGGGAGCAGTTCTTC. Translating gives CASSSLAGGSGEQFF.

The gene calls are TRBV7-8 and TRBJ1-1; 7 bases fit TRBD1. This CDR3 is 15 amino acids long. J gave up 3 bases and V 4 bases, and 8 bases lay outside the gene matches. Germline lookup yields CDR1 SGHVS and CDR2 FQNEAQ. CDR3 coding DNA: TGTGCCAGCAGCTCCCACAGAGGGACAGACACTGAAGCTTTCTTT. This codes for CASSSHRGTDTEAFF.

This sequence joins TRBV6-5 and TRBJ1-2; D is perhaps TRBD1 (5 bases). Germline V gene data show CDR1 as MNHEY and CDR2 as SVGAGI. This CDR3 has 16 residues. Trimming took 4 bases from V and 6 from J, leaving 21 bases between them. The CDR3, as DNA: TGTGCCAGCAGTTTTATGAAAGGGGCGCGGGGGAATGGCTACACCTTC. Translation gives CASSFMKGARGNGYTF.

DNA of the CDR3: TGTGCCAGCAGTCCCGGACAGGGGATGAACACTGAAGCTTTCTTT. Translation: CASSPGQGMNTEAFF. The V and J genes are TRBV6-5 and TRBJ1-1, with 9 bases aligning to TRBD1. V was clipped by 5 bases and J by 0 bases; unmatched bases: 4. The CDR3 sequence is 15 residues long. Germline-derived CDR1 and CDR2 are MNHEY and SVGAGI.

This clone was picked up one time. The gene calls are TRBV6-5 and TRBJ1-1; D is possibly TRBD1 (6 bases). From germline, CDR1 is MNHEY and CDR2 SVGAGI. This CDR3 is 15 amino acids long. V was shortened by 4 bases and J by 1 base, with 13 bases between the two germline ends. Here the CDR3 DNA reads TGTGCCAGCAGTTTTCGACAGGTCAGGAACACTGAAGCTTTCTTT. The encoded protein is CASSFRQVRNTEAFF.

The chain carries TRBV6-6 and TRBJ2-3; 8 bases map to TRBD1. Germline values: CDR1 MNHNY, CDR2 SVGAGI (reference sequence). V was clipped by 4 bases and J by 4 bases; unmatched bases: 10. The CDR3 loop spans 16 amino acids. DNA of the CDR3: TGTGCCAGCAGTTTAACCTGGGACAGGCCATCAGATACGCAGTATTTT. Protein product: CASSLTWDRPSDTQYF.

This chain uses TRBV15 with TRBJ2-1, with TRBD2 matching 7 bases. Germline assignment: CDR1 LNHNV and CDR2 YYDKDF (reference sequence). This CDR3 is built from 15 residues. Trimming cost V 5 bases and J 2 bases; bases outside gene matches: 6. The CDR3, as DNA: TGTGCCACCAGCGGCGGGGGTGGCGCCTACAATGAGCAGTTCTTC. Encoded protein: CATSGGGGAYNEQFF.

The chain recombines TRBV19 with TRBJ1-1; 8 bases agree with TRBD1. The germline gives CDR1 LNHDA, CDR2 SQIVND (reference sequence). The CDR3 has 16 residues. The V segment lost 5 bases and the J segment 1 base; nucleotides outside the gene matches: 9. DNA for the CDR3: TGTGCCAGTAGTGGTTGGTGGGGACAGGCGAACACTGAAGCTTTCTTT. This codes for CASSGWWGQANTEAFF.

The V gene is TRBV10-2, the J gene TRBJ1-6, with D possibly matching TRBD1 (6 bases). This CDR3 comprises 13 residues. The germline gives CDR1 WSHSY, CDR2 SAAADI. V was trimmed by 6 bases and J by 8 bases, leaving 11 bases between them. CDR3 DNA sequence: TGCGCCAGCAGCGACAGGTCGTATTCACCCCTCCACTTT. It encodes CASSDRSYSPLHF.

This clone was picked up a small number of times. The J gene is TRBJ1-2, the V gene TRBV2; possibly TRBD1 for D (6 bases). This CDR3 contains 13 residues. The germline V gene has CDR1 SNHLY and CDR2 FYNNEI. Trimming cost V 4 bases and J 4 bases, with 10 bases left between them. Here the CDR3 reads CASSVQGVYGYTF. The CDR3 coding sequence is TGTGCCAGCAGTGTACAGGGCGTCTATGGCTACACCTTC.

In its sample, this clone was seen a few times. The chain couples TRBV3-1 (or the pseudogene TRBV3-2) to TRBJ2-5; 16 bases agree with TRBD2. The CDR3 is 21 residues long. V was clipped by 0 bases and J by 4 bases; unmatched bases: 14. From germline, CDR1 is LGHDT and CDR2 YNNKEL (reference sequence). CDR3 loop: CASSQEHKPGLAGGPGETQYF. As DNA, the CDR3 is TGTGCCAGCAGCCAAGAACATAAGCCGGGACTAGCGGGGGGGCCGGGAGAGACCCAGTACTTC.

This chain uses TRBV21-1 with TRBJ1-1; TRBD1 is taken as the D call from the table, unchecked against the DNA. TRBV21-1 is noted as a pseudogene. The CDR3 is 18 amino acids. The CDR3 reads CASSIHPTRQGRGTEAFF. DNA of the CDR3: TGTGCCAGCAGCATTCACCCCACGAGACAGGGAAGGGGCACTGAAGCTTTCTTT.

The gene calls are TRBV5-5 and TRBJ1-2; D unclear. V lost 0 bases, J lost 4 bases, and 13 bases lay in between. Germline V gene data show CDR1 as SGHKS and CDR2 as YYEKEE (reference sequence). The CDR3 is 15 amino acids. CDR3 nucleotide sequence: TGTGCCAGCAGCTTGGGTGTCGTATCGGGCTATGGCTACACCTTC. This translates into CASSLGVVSGYGYTF.

The chain links TRBV6-5 to TRBJ2-5, with 7 nucleotides matching TRBD1. Germline V gives CDR1 MNHEY, CDR2 SVGAGI. The junction had 6 bases not matched to a gene; V was cut back by 6 bases and J by 5 bases. The CDR3 totals 13 residues. CDR3 sequence (DNA): TGTGCCAGCAGGAACAGGGGACGGGAGACCCAGTACTTC. It specifies CASRNRGRETQYF.

The J gene is TRBJ1-2, the V gene TRBV19; a possible D gene is TRBD1 (5 bases). Trimming removed 0 bases at V and 0 bases at J, with 8 bases between. The CDR3 is 15 residues long. The germline V gene has CDR1 LNHDA and CDR2 SQIVND (reference sequence). The CDR3 DNA follows: TGTGCCAGTAGTATAGAAAACAGGCCTAACTATGGCTACACCTTC. Translating it yields CASSIENRPNYGYTF. Variable domain in full (rest from reference TRBV19 and TRBJ1-2): DGGITQSPKYLFRKEGQNVTLSCEQNLNHDAMYWYRQDPGQGLRLIYYSQIVNDFQKGDIAEGYSVSREKKESFPLTVTSAQKNPTAFYLCASSIENRPNYGYTFGSGTRLTVV.